The 27 T cell receptor beta chains below were found in one sample sequenced in a study of CD8 T cells in Susac syndrome. A quantity of about 0.5 to 1 ug RNA underwent reverse transcription using random hexamers. In TCRdb, the immunoSEQ multiplex PCR reads were re-called with MiXCR into one record per CDR3 protein. The sample gives some 130,000 distinct CDR3 sequences, around 94% of which show up once; approximately 0.13% is in the top ten. The sequenced sample consisted of CD4+ T cells from PBMCs. The receptors shown here come from a human donor with multiple sclerosis.

Only one count was recorded for this clonotype. The J gene is TRBJ2-3, the V gene TRBV19; D not certain. The ends were cut back, 5 bases at V and 2 bases at J, with 11 bases in the middle. The CDR3 totals 14 residues. The germline V gene has CDR1 LNHDA and CDR2 SQIVND (reference sequence). The CDR3 region is CASSPPDPTDTQYF. CDR3 bases: TGTGCCAGTAGTCCACCGGATCCCACAGATACGCAGTATTTT.

The rearrangement joins TRBV30 to TRBJ1-2; D is unresolved. V was cut by 4 bases and J by 4 bases, with 7 bases left in between. Germline values: CDR1 GTSNPN, CDR2 SVGIG (reference sequence). The CDR3 is 11 residues long. CDR3 sequence reads: CAWNSVYGYTF. In DNA form, the CDR3 reads TGTGCCTGGAATTCAGTCTATGGCTACACCTTC.

The rearrangement joins TRBV25-1 to TRBJ1-2, with D possibly TRBD1 on 5 matching bases. The CDR3 is 13 residues long. Trimming cost V 2 bases and J 2 bases, with 6 bases left between them. Germline values: CDR1 MGHDK, CDR2 SYGVNS. As DNA, the CDR3 is TGTGCCAGCAGTGAACCAGGGAACTATGGCTACACCTTC. Translated: CASSEPGNYGYTF.

The rearrangement uses TRBV7-8 and TRBJ1-1; D uncertain. Trimming shortened V by 3 bases and J by 3 bases, and 11 bases separated the two germline ends. CDR1 is SGHVS, CDR2 FQNEAQ, per germline. There are 14 residues in the CDR3. The CDR3 nucleotides read TGTGCCAGCAGCTTTTCGGACGGTTACACTGAAGCTTTCTTT. It codes for CASSFSDGYTEAFF.

V gene TRBV7-2 combines with J gene TRBJ2-1; no reliable D call. This CDR3 has 12 amino acids. CDR1 is SGHTA and CDR2 is FQGNSA in the germline V gene. With 6 bases removed from V and 11 bases from J, the gap between germline ends came to 14 bases. CDR3 sequence: CASSDTRPKQFF. DNA for the CDR3: TGTGCCAGCAGTGATACACGGCCTAAGCAGTTCTTC.

CDR3 DNA sequence: TGTGCCCGAGGGCCGAACACTGAAGCTTTCTTT. Protein product: CARGPNTEAFF. The V and J genes are TRBV30 and TRBJ1-1; D is unclear. V lost 8 bases to trimming and J lost 1 base, with 8 bases between them. The CDR3 is 11 amino acids. In germline, CDR1 is GTSNPN, CDR2 SVGIG (reference sequence). Looking up the rest from reference TRBV30 and TRBJ1-1 gives the full variable domain: SQTIHQWPATLVQPVGSPLSLECTVEGTSNPNLYWYRQAAGRGLQLLFYSVGIGQISSEVPQNLSASRPQDRQFILSSKKLLLSDSGFYLCARGPNTEAFFGQGTRLTVV.

This clonotype showed up just a few times. This chain uses TRBV7-2 with TRBJ2-7; D is ambiguous. The CDR3 covers 13 residues. Germline CDR1 reads SGHTA; CDR2 reads FQGNSA. V was cut by 3 bases and J by 7 bases, with 13 bases left in between. CDR3 nucleotide sequence: TGTGCCAGCAGCTTGACCGGTAACGGGGAGCAGTACTTC. Its protein is CASSLTGNGEQYF.

The DNA of the CDR3 is TGTGCCAGCAGCCCGTGGCAGGAGCGCGCTCAGCCCCAGCATTTT. Protein sequence: CASSPWQERAQPQHF. This chain links TRBV3-1 with TRBJ1-5; D gene ambiguous. V lost 4 bases and J 6 bases, leaving 16 bases between the germline ends. The CDR3 runs 15 residues. The germline V gene has CDR1 LGHDT and CDR2 YNNKEL (reference sequence).

Points on this clonotype: A read error may account for a junction end that differs from germline. This chain joins TRBV29-1 and TRBJ1-1; D is uncertain. In germline, CDR1 is SQVTM, CDR2 ANQGSEA. This CDR3 has 12 residues. CDR3 residues: CSVDKLNTEAFF. The CDR3 region has the DNA TGCAGTGTTGATAAACTGAACACTGAAGCTTTCTTT.

This chain joins TRBV7-3 and TRBJ2-5; D remains ambiguous. CDR3 size: 13 residues. Trimming took off 1 base at V and 9 bases at J, with 12 bases between the two ends. From germline, CDR1 is SGHTA and CDR2 FQGTGA. The CDR3 spells CASSLSPEMAQYF. The CDR3 DNA follows: TGTGCCAGCAGCTTAAGTCCCGAGATGGCCCAGTACTTC.

The V and J genes are TRBV6-5 and TRBJ2-5; D may be TRBD1 (6 bases). Germline CDR1 and CDR2: MNHEY and SVGAGI. This CDR3 has 13 amino acids. The CDR3 loop reads CVSYRARGETQYF. In nucleotides, the CDR3 is TGTGTTTCCTATCGGGCCAGGGGAGAGACCCAGTACTTC.

This chain uses TRBV7-2 with TRBJ2-5, with 7 nucleotides matching TRBD2. This CDR3 has 16 amino acids. Germline V gene data show CDR1 as SGHTA and CDR2 as FQGNSA. V gave up 3 bases and J gave up 4 bases; unmatched junction bases: 11. The CDR3, as DNA: TGTGCCAGCAGCTTGTTCCCTCCGGGGGGAGGAGAGACCCAGTACTTC. It specifies CASSLFPPGGGETQYF.

The chain employs TRBV20-1 and TRBJ2-5; the match to TRBD1 covers 11 bases. Trimming removed 5 bases from V and 5 bases from J; junction bases left unmatched: 4. This CDR3 comprises 13 residues. Germline assignment: CDR1 DFQATT and CDR2 SNEGSKA (reference sequence). CDR3 in DNA: TGCAGTGCTTCTGGACAGGGGGCTGAGACCCAGTACTTC. It specifies CSASGQGAETQYF.

The chain employs TRBV6-2 or TRBV6-3 and TRBJ1-2; a possible D gene is TRBD1 (5 bases). With 6 bases removed from V and 7 bases from J, the gap between germline ends came to 12 bases. The CDR3 consists of 12 residues. Per germline, CDR1 MNHEY and CDR2 SVGEGT. CDR3 sequence reads: CASSEQVAGYTF. The CDR3 DNA reads TGTGCCAGCAGCGAACAGGTTGCTGGCTACACCTTC.

V usage is TRBV29-1 and J usage is TRBJ2-5, with D possibly TRBD1 on 6 matching bases. The germline gives CDR1 SQVTM, CDR2 ANQGSEA. The CDR3 consists of 11 residues. The germline V and J ends were trimmed by 6 bases and 7 bases, with 12 bases remaining between them. CDR3 sequence reads: CSVPLGATQYF. CDR3 bases: TGCAGCGTCCCCCTGGGGGCGACCCAGTACTTC.

The genes are TRBV29-1 and TRBJ1-1; the match to TRBD1 covers 9 bases. The CDR3 covers 12 residues. Germline CDR1 is SQVTM and CDR2 is ANQGSEA. J lost 5 bases, V lost 7 bases, and 5 bases had no gene match. CDR3 residues: CSGGQGPTEAFF. In nucleotides, the CDR3 is TGCAGCGGTGGACAGGGGCCTACTGAAGCTTTCTTT. The whole variable domain, remainder taken from reference TRBV29-1 and TRBJ1-1, is SAVISQKPSRDICQRGTSLTIQCQVDSQVTMMFWYRQQPGQSLTLIATANQGSEATYESGFVIDKFPISRPNLTFSTLTVSNMSPEDSSIYLCSGGQGPTEAFFGQGTRLTVV.

This clonotype has a handful of counts. The chain carries TRBV20-1 and TRBJ2-2, with 10 positions matching TRBD1. CDR1 and CDR2 (germline): DFQATT, SNEGSKA (reference sequence). J was trimmed by 5 bases and V by 5 bases; bases with no gene match: 5. The CDR3 loop spans 14 amino acids. CDR3 sequence: CSARQGASTGELFF. The CDR3 nucleotides are TGCAGTGCTCGACAGGGGGCTAGTACCGGGGAGCTGTTTTTT.

In DNA form, the CDR3 reads TGCGCCAGCAGCTTGGAGGCGGGAGTGGGGGAGCAGTACTTC. Protein sequence: CASSLEAGVGEQYF. This sequence joins TRBV5-1 and TRBJ2-7; 7 bases fit TRBD2. This CDR3 contains 14 residues. V trimming: 0 bases; J trimming: 7 bases; junction bases outside the gene matches: 7. Germline CDR1 and CDR2: SGHRS and YFSETQ.

The chain joins TRBV11-2 to TRBJ1-6; D remains unclear. Trimming removed 0 bases at V and 5 bases at J, with 2 bases between. The CDR3 length is 13 residues. CDR1 and CDR2 from the germline V gene are SGHAT and FQNNGV. The CDR3 sequence is CASSLEDNSPLHF. The CDR3 DNA reads as TGTGCCAGCAGCTTAGAAGATAATTCACCCCTCCACTTT.

J is TRBJ2-7 and V is TRBV11-2; 12 nucleotides agree with TRBD2. The trim removed 2 bases at V and 3 bases at J, leaving 2 bases unmatched. The CDR3 extends over 15 amino acids. Per germline, CDR1 SGHAT and CDR2 FQNNGV. As DNA, the CDR3 is TGTGCCAGCAGCTTATGGACTAGCGGGAACTACGAGCAGTACTTC. Encoded protein: CASSLWTSGNYEQYF. Combining the CDR3 with reference TRBV11-2 and TRBJ2-7 gives the whole variable domain EAGVAQSPRYKIIEKRQSVAFWCNPISGHATLYWYQQILGQGPKLLIQFQNNGVVDDSQLPKDRFSAERLKGVDSTLKIQPAKLEDSAVYLCASSLWTSGNYEQYFGPGTRLTVT.

V gene TRBV29-1 combines with J gene TRBJ1-1; possible D gene TRBD1, 5 bases. Germline CDR1 reads SQVTM; CDR2 reads ANQGSEA. The V end was cut by 7 bases, the J end by 2 bases, with 8 bases between. This CDR3 contains 11 residues. The CDR3: CSGQINTEAFF. The CDR3 nucleotides are TGCAGCGGACAGATCAACACTGAAGCTTTCTTT. The full variable domain, rest sourced from reference TRBV29-1 and TRBJ1-1, is SAVISQKPSRDICQRGTSLTIQCQVDSQVTMMFWYRQQPGQSLTLIATANQGSEATYESGFVIDKFPISRPNLTFSTLTVSNMSPEDSSIYLCSGQINTEAFFGQGTRLTVV.

The genes are TRBV5-4 and TRBJ1-1; possible D gene TRBD1, 6 bases. Germline assignment: CDR1 SGHNT and CDR2 YYREEE (reference sequence). This CDR3 is 17 amino acids long. The ends were cut back, 4 bases at V and 0 bases at J, with 19 bases in the middle. The CDR3 loop is CASSPPPGAGMNTEAFF. For the CDR3, the DNA is TGTGCCAGCAGCCCACCGCCGGGGGCAGGGATGAACACTGAAGCTTTCTTT.

The rearrangement joins TRBV10-3 to TRBJ2-5, with D tentatively TRBD1 or TRBD2 (6 bases each). V was shortened by 6 bases and J by 2 bases, with 10 bases between the two germline ends. Germline CDR1 reads ENHRY; CDR2 reads SYGVKD. The CDR3 totals 13 residues. The DNA for the CDR3 is TGTGCCATCAGCCAGGGGAGGCAAGAGACCCAGTACTTC. Protein: CAISQGRQETQYF.

This chain joins TRBV2 and TRBJ2-5; D is tentatively TRBD1 or TRBD2 (5 bases each). This CDR3 spans 13 amino acids. The germline gives CDR1 SNHLY, CDR2 FYNNEI. Trimming pared 5 bases from V and 11 bases from J, leaving 18 bases between. The CDR3 sequence is CASSSGTVEMQYF. The DNA of the CDR3 is TGTGCCAGCAGTTCCGGGACCGTGGAGATGCAGTACTTC.

The chain recombines TRBV12-3 or TRBV12-4 with TRBJ1-2; D is unresolved. With 3 bases removed from V and 2 bases from J, the gap between germline ends came to 19 bases. This CDR3 has 17 amino acids. The CDR3 DNA sequence: TGTGCCAGCAGTTTTGCTCCGGGCTATACCCCCAACTATGGCTACACCTTC. Encoded protein: CASSFAPGYTPNYGYTF.

The gene calls are TRBV4-3 and TRBJ2-5, with D maybe TRBD2 (5 bases). Germline CDR1 reads LGHNA; CDR2 reads YSLEER. The CDR3 loop spans 13 amino acids. The V end lost 4 bases, the J end lost 7 bases, and 13 bases lay between the germline ends. The CDR3 loop reads CASSPEEGGTQYF. The CDR3 DNA is TGCGCCAGCAGCCCCGAAGAGGGCGGGACCCAGTACTTC.

The gene calls are TRBV29-1 and TRBJ2-7; possibly TRBD2 for D (5 bases). The germline V gene encodes CDR1 SQVTM and CDR2 ANQGSEA. V lost 6 bases and J 2 bases, leaving 8 bases between the germline ends. This CDR3 comprises 11 residues. The DNA for the CDR3 is TGCAGCGTCGGGGAGACCTACGAGCAGTACTTC. It encodes CSVGETYEQYF.